Listed below are T cell receptor beta chains from one sample, sequenced in a study of T cells in Graves' hyperthyroidism and ophthalmopathy. TCRdb reprocessed the multiplex PCR reads with MiXCR, giving one entry per CDR3 protein. The top ten clones hold approximately 7.2% of a sample with about 700,000 distinct CDR3 sequences, over 40% of them seen once. Sequencing was carried out using peripheral blood or thyroid tissue (not recorded which). The source is an adult man with Graves' disease, either hyperthyroidism or ophthalmopathy (not recorded which). CDR3s include the opening cysteine and the closing phenylalanine or tryptophan. Fields, in order: D gene, J gene, V gene, clone size, CDR3 DNA, CDR3 protein. The D gene is left open where the match is weak. Size values are once, few and many counts, or a class for expanded clones, and some rows have none.

TRBD1 TRBJ2-5 TRBV2 few TGTGCCAGCGTCCCGGACAGGGGAATTCAAGAGACCCAGTACTTC CASVPDRGIQETQYF
- TRBJ1-2 TRBV4-1 few TGCGCCAGCAGCCAAGCGAGGGGTAACTATGGCTACACCTTC CASSQARGNYGYTF
- TRBJ1-2 TRBV25-1 - TGTGCCAGCAGTGTAGGGACTGCTTCAAGGGGCTACACCTTC CASSVGTASRGYTF
- TRBJ1-5 TRBV2 many TGTGCCAGCAGTACTATCCGAGACAGCGTGGGTCGAAAGCCCCAGCATTTT CASSTIRDSVGRKPQHF
TRBD2 TRBJ2-2 TRBV6-1 - TGTGCCAGCAGTCGGGGACTAGCGCCCACCGGGGAGCTGTTTTTT CASSRGLAPTGELFF
- TRBJ2-7 TRBV5-6 few TGTGCCAGCAGTCCATGGGCACAGGGCGAGCAGTACTTC CASSPWAQGEQYF
TRBD1 TRBJ1-3 TRBV29-1 many TGCAGCGTTGAAGATCTATGGGGACAGGCAGTAAATTTT CSVEDLWGQAVNF
- TRBJ1-2 TRBV15 many TGTGCCACCAGCAGAGATAGGAGGGTTGGGGGCTACACCTTC CATSRDRRVGGYTF
TRBD1 TRBJ1-2 TRBV24-1 - TGTGCCACCAGTGTGGGGACAGGGGGCTCTGGCTACACCTTC CATSVGTGGSGYTF
- TRBJ1-2 TRBV2 - TGTGCCAGCAGTGTACTCGGCAGGGAGGAGGGCTACACCTTC CASSVLGREEGYTF
- TRBJ2-5 TRBV6-1 - TGTGCCAGCAGTGGAAGGACGAAGACCCAGTACTTC CASSGRTKTQYF
- TRBJ1-2 TRBV2 many TGTGCCAGCCACCCAGGGGCCGTCTATGGCTACACCTTC CASHPGAVYGYTF
- TRBJ1-2 TRBV6-5 few TGTGCCAGCAGTTACGGCAGGAGTACCTATGGCTACACCTTC CASSYGRSTYGYTF
TRBD1 TRBJ1-1 TRBV5-1 few TGCGCCAGCAGCCTGCAGGGGGCCGCCACTGAAGCTTTCTTT CASSLQGAATEAFF
TRBD1 TRBJ1-4 TRBV5-1 few TGCGCCAGCAGCCCAGGACAGGGGGGTGCAACTAATGAAAAACTGTTTTTT CASSPGQGGATNEKLFF
TRBD2 TRBJ2-5 TRBV7-2 - TGTGCCAGCAGCCCCGGGGTGGGACTAGCGCGGCAAGAGACCCAGTACTTC CASSPGVGLARQETQYF
- TRBJ2-5 TRBV2 - TGTGCCAGCAGTTTCTTCGGGGACAGAAAGGGAGGACAAGAGACCCAGTACTTC CASSFFGDRKGGQETQYF
- TRBJ1-4 TRBV29-1 - TGCAGCGTTGAAGGGGAGGGGAGGGAAAAACTGTTTTTT CSVEGEGREKLFF
TRBD1 TRBJ1-1 TRBV20-1 - TGCAGTGCTAGAAAGACAGGGGTCGTGAACACTGAAGCTTTCTTT CSARKTGVVNTEAFF
- TRBJ2-7 TRBV5-1 many TGCGCCAGCAGCTTGGGTGGTAGCGTCTACGAGCAGTACTTC CASSLGGSVYEQYF
- TRBJ1-1 TRBV10-3 few TGTGCCATTACTACTAATTTGGGCACTGAAGCTTTCTTT CAITTNLGTEAFF
- TRBJ1-2 TRBV7-9 few TGTGCCAGCAGCTTGCCAACAGTGACGGACTATGGCTACACCTTC CASSLPTVTDYGYTF
- TRBJ2-7 TRBV20-1 few TGCAGTGCTAGTATGGAGGGACCGCTATACGAGCAGTACTTC CSASMEGPLYEQYF
- TRBJ1-4 TRBV2 many TGTGCCAGCACCTTAGGGCCTGCAACTAATGAAAAACTGTTTTTT CASTLGPATNEKLFF
TRBD1 TRBJ1-2 TRBV7-9 - TGCGCCAGCAGCCCTGACAGGGCCTTGGGCTACACCTTC CASSPDRALGYTF
- TRBJ1-5 TRBV6-5 - TGTGCCAGCAGTGATTCCGGGGGCCTAGCTAGGCGCGAGCATTTT CASSDSGGLARREHF
- TRBJ1-4 TRBV12-3/TRBV12-4 - TGTGCCAGCAGTTTCGGGATTAGTCAGGGGCGAGAAAGACTGTTTTTT CASSFGISQGRERLFF
TRBD2 TRBJ2-7 TRBV7-2 - TGTGCCAGCAGCCTGGGGACTAGCGGTTACAACGAGCAGTACTTC CASSLGTSGYNEQYF
- TRBJ2-5 TRBV25-1 once TGTGCCAGCAGTTTATTATCAGGAGGTATCGCGACCCAGTACTTC CASSLLSGGIATQYF
TRBD1 TRBJ1-2 TRBV29-1 once TGCACCCTCGGACAGGCCGGCTACACCTTC CTLGQAGYTF
- TRBJ2-2 TRBV7-8 few TGTGCCAGCAGCTTAGCTAGGTCCGCCGGGGAGCTGTTTTTT CASSLARSAGELFF
- TRBJ1-1 TRBV2 few TGTGCCAGCAGTGGAACGTACATGAACACTGAAGCTTTCTTT CASSGTYMNTEAFF
- TRBJ1-5 TRBV10-3 - TGTGCCAGCAGTTACCATCATAGGACAGTTAGCAATCAGCCCCAGCATTTT CASSYHHRTVSNQPQHF
TRBD1 TRBJ1-5 TRBV15 - TGTGCCACCAGCAGAGGGACCGGGACAGGGGGGATCACTCAGCCCCAGCATTTT CATSRGTGTGGITQPQHF
TRBD2 TRBJ2-7 TRBV7-9 - TGTGCCAGCAGCCCATATAGCGGGGGCCTATCCTACGAGCAGTACTTC CASSPYSGGLSYEQYF
- TRBJ1-1 TRBV10-3 - TGTGCCATCAACCCCAGGGACGCTGAAGCTTTCTTT CAINPRDAEAFF
- TRBJ1-2 TRBV29-1 - TGCAGTGCTCCCGACGGCAACTATAGCTACACCTTC CSAPDGNYSYTF
TRBD2 TRBJ2-7 TRBV20-1 - TGCAGTGCTAGTAGCGGGAGCGTGGCCTCCTACGAGCAGTACTTC CSASSGSVASYEQYF
- TRBJ1-6 TRBV5-1 few TGCGCCAGCAGCTTGGAGTCAGGGGCTTCAATTTCACCCCTCCACTTT CASSLESGASISPLHF
- TRBJ1-5 TRBV12-3/TRBV12-4 - TGTGCCAGCAGTCTCTCGGGGTCCTTAGCGCCCCAGCATTTT CASSLSGSLAPQHF
TRBD1 TRBJ1-6 TRBV11-2 once TGTGCCAGCGGGACAGGGGCGGATTCACCCCTCCACTTT CASGTGADSPLHF
TRBD1 TRBJ2-7 TRBV24-1 few TGTGCCACCAGTGATTTAGGCGGGCGACAGGGACATTGCTACGAGCAGTACTTC CATSDLGGRQGHCYEQYF
TRBD1 TRBJ1-2 TRBV7-8 many TGTGCCAGCATCCCTAGGGGGCCGTACTATGGCTACACCTTC CASIPRGPYYGYTF
- TRBJ2-2 TRBV29-1 - TGCAGCGCTGAAGATCTGTCGACCTCGGGTACCGGGGAGCTGTTTTTT CSAEDLSTSGTGELFF
- TRBJ1-6 TRBV24-1 many TGTGCCACCAGTGATTCCGCAGGGGCTAATTCACCCCTCCACTTT CATSDSAGANSPLHF
- TRBJ1-5 TRBV5-1 many TGCGCCAGCAGCTCGGACGGAATCAATCAGCCCCAGCATTTT CASSSDGINQPQHF
- TRBJ1-2 TRBV10-3 - TGTGCCATCAGTCGAGAGACCTATGGCTACACCTTC CAISRETYGYTF
- TRBJ1-1 TRBV29-1 many TGCAGCGTTTGCACGACAGTGAACACTGAAGCTTTCTTT CSVCTTVNTEAFF
- TRBJ2-7 TRBV2 - TGTGCCAGCAGTTCCCCCCGCTTGGGCAACTACGAGCAGTACTTC CASSSPRLGNYEQYF
TRBD1 TRBJ1-5 TRBV2 few TGTGCCAGCAGTCCCAGACAGGGACAGCCCCAGCATTTT CASSPRQGQPQHF